The entry below describes one T cell receptor beta chain. The data were taken from a study of Ad26.COV2.S vaccination and SARS-CoV-2 variants. The protocol was immunoSEQ multiplex PCR, while the TCRdb copy is restricted to in-frame clones and leaves out a portion. The table includes about 380,000 clones, roughly 85% detected once. Treatment defined: about 20 received Ad26.COV2.S at low or high dose, single or two shots; several received placebo; per-sample allocation not given. Day 63 after the first vaccine or placebo injection was the time point for sampling. Germline loops: CDR1 SGHRS, CDR2 YFSETQ. The V end lost 0 bases, the J end lost 7 bases, and 13 bases lay between the germline ends. The CDR3 loop spans 14 amino acids.

This chain connects TRBV5-1 to TRBJ1-2; no definite D call. This clonotype was obtained from a person between 18 and 65 years old who received the Ad26.COV2.S COVID-19 vaccine or a placebo. Here the sequenced sample was peripheral blood, taken in a trial of Ad26.COV2.S vaccine versus placebo. DNA of the CDR3: TGCGCCAGCAGCTTGGCCGGGATGGGGTCTGGCTACACCTTC. Translation: CASSLAGMGSGYTF.